This TCR beta chain derives from a study of T-cell memory formation after mild COVID-19. The study's findings and limits: The study found contracting CD4+ clones mainly in CM and EM and contracting CD8+ clones in EMRA. Balance between CD4 and CD8 was seen in clones contracting day 15 to 85, and a CD4+ lean was seen in later expanders.

In this sample, this clonotype turned up a few times. The antigen is unknown. One entry per CDR3 protein results from TCRdb running MiXCR on the 5' RACE reads. The table has 470,000 or so distinct CDR3 sequences, 20% seen once; the top ten hold more than 8%. Germline V gives CDR1 MNHEY, CDR2 SMNVEV (reference sequence). The CDR3 loop spans 15 amino acids. V was pared by 3 bases and J by 1 base, with 5 bases of the junction left unmatched. This chain joins TRBV27 and TRBJ1-1; 7 bases agree with TRBD1. The source of this sequence is an adult woman who had mild COVID-19 (a few samples of this study predate the infection). Cell type and time point are not known. Sample: PBMCs or a T cell subset sorted from them (not recorded which). CDR3 loop: CASSFGDSPNTEAFF. CDR3 sequence (DNA): TGTGCCAGCAGTTTCGGGGACAGCCCGAACACTGAAGCTTTCTTT.